Shown below are 24 T cell receptor beta chains from a single sample sequenced in a study of beta chain features in type 1 diabetes. Notes on the study in general: For Type 1 diabetes patients, all four CD4+ subsets carried TCRB CDR3s that were moderately but significantly shorter.

Sequenced material consisted of expressed TCRB transcripts (all of the isolated RNA was reverse transcribed). This table comes from immunoSEQ multiplex PCR, and its TCRdb copy is limited to in-frame clones, with some not included. Among around 260,000 clones listed, around 24% were seen once. Their antigen targets remain unknown. The sequencing input was naive CD4+ T cells from blood. The receptors were sampled from a woman aged 25 to 39 with type 1 diabetes.

This clone has just a few counts. The CDR3 DNA is TGTGCCATCAGTGACAGGGGCTTAGACGATGAGCAGTTCTTC. Translation gives CAISDRGLDDEQFF. V is TRBV10-3 and J is TRBJ2-1, with D perhaps TRBD1 (6 bases). The germline gives CDR1 ENHRY, CDR2 SYGVKD. CDR3 length equals 14 residues. V dropped 3 bases and J dropped 8 bases, with 14 bases sitting between them.

This clone turned up a few times. The V gene is TRBV18, the J gene TRBJ1-2, with D possibly TRBD1 on 5 matching bases. The CDR3 has 11 amino acids. With 6 bases removed from V and 4 bases from J, the gap between germline ends came to 6 bases. Germline V gives CDR1 KGHSH, CDR2 LQKENI. Here the CDR3 DNA reads TGTGCCAGCTCGCAGGGCTATGGCTACACCTTC. It codes for CASSQGYGYTF. Drawing the rest from reference TRBV18 and TRBJ1-2, the complete variable domain is NAGVMQNPRHLVRRRGQEARLRCSPMKGHSHVYWYRQLPEEGLKFMVYLQKENIIDESGMPKERFSAEFPKEGPSILRIQQVVRGDSAAYFCASSQGYGYTFGSGTRLTVV.

V gene TRBV18 combines with J gene TRBJ2-1; 10 bases agree with TRBD2. This CDR3 comprises 16 residues. Germline-derived CDR1 and CDR2 are KGHSH and LQKENI. Trimming at V came to 2 bases and at J to 8 bases, leaving 9 bases not matched to a gene. In DNA, the CDR3 is TGTGCCAGCTCACCAAGTCCCCAGCGGGAGGGGTATGAGCAGTTCTTC. Residues: CASSPSPQREGYEQFF.

This clone has more than one count but fewer than ten. The J gene is TRBJ2-1, the V gene TRBV29-1, with D unclear. V was shortened by 5 bases and J by 8 bases, with 13 bases between the two germline ends. Germline V gene sequence: CDR1 SQVTM, CDR2 ANQGSEA. CDR3 length: 12 residues. As DNA, the CDR3 is TGCAGCGTTTCGCTGGCTCAATATGAGCAGTTCTTC. Translation: CSVSLAQYEQFF.

The chain is built from TRBV20-1 and TRBJ1-1; D is unresolved. The germline V gene has CDR1 DFQATT and CDR2 SNEGSKA (reference sequence). There are 8 residues in the CDR3. CDR3 in amino acids: CRHPAGFF. DNA for the CDR3: TGCAGGCATCCCGCGGGTTTCTTT.

This clone was detected only a few times. The CDR3 DNA follows: TGTGCCAGCAGCATCAACTTCTACAATGAGCAGTTCTTC. Translation gives CASSINFYNEQFF. The V gene is TRBV7-9, the J gene TRBJ2-1; D uncertain. Trimming removed 5 bases at V and 3 bases at J, with 8 bases between. The germline V gene encodes CDR1 SEHNR and CDR2 FQNEAQ (reference sequence). This CDR3 is 13 amino acids long.

The rearrangement links TRBV9 to TRBJ2-1, with TRBD2 identical over 9 bases. The germline V gene has CDR1 SGDLS and CDR2 YYNGEE. Trimming removed 3 bases from V and 10 bases from J; junction bases left unmatched: 14. The CDR3 contains 16 residues. The CDR3 reads CASSAAPLAGPGEQFF. CDR3 nucleotides: TGTGCCAGCAGCGCGGCCCCACTAGCGGGCCCTGGGGAGCAGTTCTTC.

This chain joins TRBV30 and TRBJ1-2; TRBD1 is a possible D gene (5 bases). This CDR3 comprises 13 residues. Trimming pared 5 bases from V and 3 bases from J, leaving 13 bases between. Looked up from germline, CDR1 is GTSNPN and CDR2 is SVGIG (reference sequence). The CDR3 protein is CAWADGGDYGYTF. The CDR3 nucleotides read TGTGCCTGGGCCGACGGAGGGGACTATGGCTACACCTTC.

The chain uses TRBV7-9 and TRBJ2-7; TRBD2 matches 8 bases. The CDR3 sequence is 15 residues long. Germline lookup yields CDR1 SEHNR and CDR2 FQNEAQ (reference sequence). The junction had 8 bases not matched to a gene; V was cut back by 0 bases and J by 7 bases. The CDR3 is CASSLAEGLATEQYF. The CDR3 DNA reads as TGTGCCAGCAGCTTAGCCGAAGGACTAGCCACGGAGCAGTACTTC.

V gene TRBV5-4 combines with J gene TRBJ2-1; maybe TRBD2 (6 bases). Germline V gene sequence: CDR1 SGHNT, CDR2 YYREEE (reference sequence). V lost 4 bases and J 3 bases, leaving 11 bases between the germline ends. CDR3 length: 14 amino acids. The CDR3 DNA reads TGTGCCAGCAGCCCACCGGGGGTCTACAATGAGCAGTTCTTC. It encodes CASSPPGVYNEQFF. The full variable domain, its missing parts supplied by reference TRBV5-4 and TRBJ2-1, is ETGVTQSPTHLIKTRGQQVTLRCSSQSGHNTVSWYQQALGQGPQFIFQYYREEENGRGNFPPRFSGLQFPNYSSELNVNALELDDSALYLCASSPPGVYNEQFFGPGTRLTVL.

This clone was seen a few times. Different DNA sequences within this sample yield the same CDR3. This chain connects TRBV7-9 to TRBJ1-2, with D hard to call. Germline assignment: CDR1 SEHNR and CDR2 FQNEAQ (reference sequence). The CDR3 totals 14 residues. V was shortened by 0 bases and J by 4 bases, with 9 bases between the two germline ends. In nucleotides, the CDR3 is TGTGCCAGCAGCTTAGCTGGGGAGTCCTATGGCTACACCTTC. This translates into CASSLAGESYGYTF. Full variable domain (missing parts from reference TRBV7-9 and TRBJ1-2): DTGVSQNPRHKITKRGQNVTFRCDPISEHNRLYWYRQTLGQGPEFLTYFQNEAQLEKSRLLSDRFSAERPKGSFSTLEIQRTEQGDSAMYLCASSLAGESYGYTFGSGTRLTVV.

The chain links TRBV5-1 to TRBJ2-1; the D gene is possibly TRBD2 (6 bases). The germline V gene encodes CDR1 SGHRS and CDR2 YFSETQ. This CDR3 contains 17 residues. The V end lost 1 base, the J end lost 0 bases, and 14 bases lay between the germline ends. The CDR3 here is CASSLQQEGYSYNEQFF. The CDR3 coding sequence is TGCGCCAGCAGCTTGCAGCAGGAGGGATACTCCTACAATGAGCAGTTCTTC.

There are a few counts of this clone. This chain uses TRBV19 with TRBJ2-5; 8 bases line up with TRBD1. This CDR3 is built from 13 residues. Unmatched junction bases numbered 4, after V lost 6 bases and J lost 4 bases. CDR1 and CDR2 from the germline V gene are LNHDA and SQIVND (reference sequence). The CDR3 nucleotides read TGTGCCAGTAGAGTTGGACAGGGAGAGACCCAGTACTTC. It translates to CASRVGQGETQYF.

The chain is built from TRBV30 and TRBJ1-2; D is unresolved. Germline V gene sequence: CDR1 GTSNPN, CDR2 SVGIG (reference sequence). V was clipped by 3 bases and J by 7 bases, with 12 bases between them. The CDR3 is made up of 12 amino acids. CDR3 DNA sequence: TGTGCCTGGAGCCCCTTCGAGGCTGGCTACACCTTC. Encoded protein: CAWSPFEAGYTF. Supplemented by reference TRBV30 and TRBJ1-2, the full variable domain reads SQTIHQWPATLVQPVGSPLSLECTVEGTSNPNLYWYRQAAGRGLQLLFYSVGIGQISSEVPQNLSASRPQDRQFILSSKKLLLSDSGFYLCAWSPFEAGYTFGSGTRLTVV.

With respect to this clone: This sample also contains other DNA sequences that code for the same CDR3. The V call is TRBV28, the J call TRBJ2-7; D might be TRBD1 (6 bases). Deletions cut 6 bases from V and 2 bases from J, with 11 bases between. This CDR3 contains 13 residues. Germline-derived CDR1 and CDR2 are MDHEN and SYDVKM. CDR3 nucleotides: TGTGCCAGCAGCTCCGGACAGCCCTACGAGCAGTACTTC. Protein product: CASSSGQPYEQYF. Filled out from reference TRBV28 and TRBJ2-7, the complete variable domain reads DVKVTQSSRYLVKRTGEKVFLECVQDMDHENMFWYRQDPGLGLRLIYFSYDVKMKEKGDIPEGYSVSREKKERFSLILESASTNQTSMYLCASSSGQPYEQYFGPGTRLTVT.

The V gene is TRBV28, the J gene TRBJ2-4, with 9 nucleotides matching TRBD1. The junction had 3 bases not matched to a gene; V was cut back by 5 bases and J by 1 base. The CDR3 consists of 15 residues. The germline V gene has CDR1 MDHEN and CDR2 SYDVKM. CDR3 DNA sequence: TGTGCCAGCAGTCTACAGGGGGCTGCCAAAAACATTCAGTACTTC. Protein: CASSLQGAAKNIQYF.

A few counts support this clone. J is TRBJ2-1 and V is TRBV30, with D hard to call. The CDR3 is made up of 14 amino acids. The germline V gene encodes CDR1 GTSNPN and CDR2 SVGIG (reference sequence). Trimming removed 4 bases at V and 0 bases at J, with 10 bases between. DNA for the CDR3: TGTGCCTGGACCTCACCGAGCTCCTACAATGAGCAGTTCTTC. This sequence encodes CAWTSPSSYNEQFF.

V and J are TRBV25-1 and TRBJ2-1, with 8 bases identical to TRBD1. This CDR3 region has 13 residues. The V gene's germline CDR1 is MGHDK and CDR2 SYGVNS. The J segment lost 14 bases and the V segment lost 0 bases, leaving 6 bases of the junction unmatched. CDR3 loop: CASSEYGDRRKFF. The CDR3 region has the DNA TGTGCCAGCAGTGAATACGGGGACAGGAGGAAGTTCTTC.

This rearrangement joins TRBV29-1 to TRBJ2-7, with 8 bases fitting TRBD1. The CDR3 runs to 13 residues. Germline CDR1 and CDR2: SQVTM and ANQGSEA. V lost 4 bases, J lost 6 bases, and 8 bases stayed unmatched. CDR3 sequence reads: CSVATGQGGEQYF. The CDR3 region has the DNA TGCAGCGTTGCCACCGGACAGGGAGGCGAGCAGTACTTC.

This clone appeared a few times. The rearrangement joins TRBV20-1 to TRBJ2-1; no clear D. Germline V lookup: CDR1 DFQATT, CDR2 SNEGSKA (reference sequence). The length of the CDR3 is 11 residues. Deletions cut 3 bases from V and 7 bases from J, with 7 bases between. CDR3 sequence reads: CSASALNEQFF. In nucleotides, the CDR3 is TGCAGTGCTAGCGCACTTAATGAGCAGTTCTTC.

The chain is built from TRBV9 and TRBJ2-1; D ambiguous. The CDR3 length is 15 residues. Germline CDR1 SGDLS, CDR2 YYNGEE. Trimming took off 2 bases at V and 4 bases at J, with 13 bases between the two ends. The CDR3 spells CASSVEQTAYNEQFF. DNA of the CDR3: TGTGCCAGCAGCGTCGAGCAAACCGCATACAATGAGCAGTTCTTC.

The rearrangement links TRBV6-6 to TRBJ2-3; D might be TRBD1 (6 bases). This CDR3 has 15 amino acids. CDR1 and CDR2 (germline): MNHNY, SVGAGI (reference sequence). Between the trimmed V and J ends, which lost 5 bases and 0 bases, there was a span of 12 bases. CDR3 sequence (DNA): TGTGCCAGCAGTCAGGGGTTGGGGAGCACAGATACGCAGTATTTT. The encoded protein is CASSQGLGSTDTQYF.

The CDR3 sequence: CASSPGQPSYEQYF. For the CDR3, the DNA is TGTGCCAGCAGCCCCGGACAGCCCTCCTACGAGCAGTACTTC. The chain employs TRBV25-1 and TRBJ2-7; possible D gene TRBD1, 6 bases. In germline, CDR1 is MGHDK, CDR2 SYGVNS. The length of the CDR3 is 14 residues. V was trimmed by 6 bases and J by 0 bases, leaving 12 bases between them.

This clone was counted between two and nine times. This same CDR3 is encoded by further DNA sequences in the sample. The chain joins TRBV5-1 to TRBJ2-7, with unresolved D. V was shortened by 0 bases and J by 0 bases, with 4 bases between the two germline ends. The CDR3 runs to 13 residues. The germline gives CDR1 SGHRS, CDR2 YFSETQ. CDR3 loop: CASSLGSSYEQYF. The DNA of the CDR3 is TGCGCCAGCAGCTTGGGCAGCTCCTACGAGCAGTACTTC.